This TCR beta chain was recovered during a study of blood T cells in healthy people across ages. Alongside a J-beta primer mix, a sample-barcoded 5' primer served in a second PCR lasting about 7 to 11 cycles. TCRdb ran MiXCR on the 5' RACE reads and lists one entry per CDR3 protein. The sample holds about 1,600,000 distinct CDR3 sequences, approximately 40% seen once. This clonotype was seen a few times. The ends were cut back, 2 bases at V and 4 bases at J, with 14 bases in the middle. Germline V gene sequence: CDR1 MNHEY, CDR2 SVGAGI. This CDR3 spans 15 amino acids. The clonotype was recovered from a woman aged 18-29 years in good health. The V call is TRBV6-5, the J call TRBJ1-2; no firm D call. The sequenced sample consisted of blood. Written as DNA, the CDR3 is TGTGCCAGCAGTTACAGGCTCGGACGGGCCTATGGCTACACCTTC. It specifies CASSYRLGRAYGYTF.